Below, 20 T cell receptor beta chains from the same sample are listed, as sequenced in a study of blood T cells in healthy people across ages. A second PCR, run for about 6 to 11 cycles, used a sample-barcoded 5' primer plus a J-beta primer mix. One entry per CDR3 protein, called by TCRdb with MiXCR from the 5' RACE reads. The sample records about a million distinct CDR3 sequences, roughly half being singletons. Sequenced input: blood. The receptors originated from a woman aged 55-69 years in good health.

This clonotype came up a few times. This rearrangement joins TRBV7-2 to TRBJ2-7; D remains ambiguous. Trimming took 2 bases from V and 0 from J, leaving 8 bases between them. This CDR3 has 14 amino acids. Germline V gene data show CDR1 as SGHTA and CDR2 as FQGNSA. CDR3 bases: TGTGCCAGCAGCTTAAGGCGGAACTCCTACGAGCAGTACTTC. Translation gives CASSLRRNSYEQYF.

The rearrangement joins TRBV6-5 to TRBJ2-5, with 7 bases fitting TRBD1. CDR3 length: 15 amino acids. V lost 10 bases and J lost 7; bases outside the gene matches: 18. The germline CDR1 and CDR2 sequences are MNHEY and SVGAGI. The CDR3 DNA is TGTGCCACTCGACAGGGTATAGTTGGCGTCGGGACCCAGTACTTC. Translation: CATRQGIVGVGTQYF.

V gene TRBV10-3 combines with J gene TRBJ2-2; D tentatively reads TRBD1 or TRBD2 (5 bases each). The CDR3 has 17 residues. Germline CDR1 and CDR2: ENHRY and SYGVKD. V was cut by 4 bases and J by 5 bases, with 20 bases left in between. CDR3 amino acids: CAISGPDHVGRTGELFF. The CDR3 DNA is TGTGCCATCAGTGGCCCCGACCATGTGGGACGGACCGGGGAGCTGTTTTTT.

V gene TRBV29-1 combines with J gene TRBJ1-1, with 7 bases matching TRBD1. The CDR3 runs 12 residues. Trimming at V came to 6 bases and at J to 4 bases, leaving 5 bases not matched to a gene. Per germline, CDR1 SQVTM and CDR2 ANQGSEA. CDR3 in DNA: TGCAGCGTCAAGGGGACAGCCACTGAAGCTTTCTTT. It encodes CSVKGTATEAFF.

This clonotype showed up just a few times. The chain is built from TRBV12-3 or TRBV12-4 and TRBJ2-3; 13 nucleotides line up with TRBD2. J gave up 4 bases and V 3 bases, and 4 bases lay outside the gene matches. The CDR3 spans 16 residues. This CDR3 is CASSLRTSGSSDTQYF. The CDR3 DNA reads TGTGCCAGCAGTTTGAGGACTAGCGGGAGTTCAGATACGCAGTATTTT.

This clonotype appeared many times. J is TRBJ2-3 and V is TRBV4-2; D is undetermined. The CDR3 contains 16 residues. Germline CDR1 reads LGHNA; CDR2 reads YNFKEQ. Trimming shortened V by 0 bases and J by 0 bases, and 10 bases separated the two germline ends. The CDR3 nucleotides read TGTGCCAGCAGCCAAGATATTGCGTCTAGCACAGATACGCAGTATTTT. It translates to CASSQDIASSTDTQYF.

The chain uses TRBV25-1 and TRBJ2-7, with no clear D. The V and J ends lost 6 bases and 1 base respectively, with 10 bases between them. From germline, CDR1 is MGHDK and CDR2 SYGVNS. The CDR3 has 13 residues. CDR3 sequence reads: CASRPDVSYEQYF. CDR3 sequence (DNA): TGTGCCAGCAGGCCGGACGTGTCCTACGAGCAGTACTTC.

This clonotype was counted a few times. The chain recombines TRBV27 with TRBJ2-4; tentatively, D is TRBD2 (5 bases). This CDR3 has 15 amino acids. The germline CDR1 and CDR2 sequences are MNHEY and SMNVEV (reference sequence). The V and J ends lost 8 bases and 7 bases respectively, with 21 bases between them. Here the CDR3 DNA reads TGTGCCAGCGGTGCGGGCGGGCCAACGTCCAACATTCAGTACTTC. It is translated as CASGAGGPTSNIQYF.

The chain has TRBV6-1 and TRBJ2-3; maybe TRBD2 (5 bases). Germline values: CDR1 MNHNS, CDR2 SASEGT. The CDR3 extends over 13 amino acids. Deletions cut 9 bases from V and 0 bases from J, with 10 bases between. The CDR3 DNA reads as TGTGCCAGTGTTGGAGGAAGCACAGATACGCAGTATTTT. Translation gives CASVGGSTDTQYF.

This clonotype has a handful of counts. The chain uses TRBV6-6 and TRBJ2-7, with D unresolved. V lost 8 bases, J lost 6 bases, and 8 bases lay in between. This CDR3 region has 10 residues. CDR1 MNHNY and CDR2 SVGAGI come from the germline V gene (reference sequence). The CDR3 DNA reads TGTGCCAGCCGGTGGATCGAGCAGTACTTC. Translated: CASRWIEQYF.

CDR3 sequence: CATSDFRTTDTQYF. DNA for the CDR3: TGTGCCACCAGTGATTTTAGGACCACAGATACGCAGTATTTT. The gene calls are TRBV24-1 and TRBJ2-3, with D hard to call. V was shortened by 1 base and J by 2 bases, with 6 bases between the two germline ends. Germline assignment: CDR1 KGHDR and CDR2 SFDVKD. This CDR3 is built from 14 residues.

The genes are TRBV5-1 and TRBJ2-3; D remains ambiguous. Germline V gene sequence: CDR1 SGHRS, CDR2 YFSETQ. This CDR3 contains 15 residues. V was pared by 2 bases and J by 2 bases, with 12 bases between. CDR3 sequence (DNA): TGCGCCAGCAGCTTCTCGGTGGGGTACACAGATACGCAGTATTTT. It yields the protein CASSFSVGYTDTQYF.

This chain joins TRBV4-1 and TRBJ2-2; TRBD2 matches 10 bases. CDR1 and CDR2 from the germline V gene are MGHRA and YSYEKL. The CDR3 has 19 amino acids. The V gene end was trimmed by 3 bases and the J gene end by 1 base; junction bases not matched to a gene: 11. The CDR3 DNA is TGCGCCAGCAGCCAGGGCAGGATAGCGGGAGGTGTGAACACCGGGGAGCTGTTTTTT. Amino acids: CASSQGRIAGGVNTGELFF.

This clonotype was detected once. The chain uses TRBV28 and TRBJ1-2; the match to TRBD1 covers 9 bases. The CDR3 loop spans 15 amino acids. The V gene end was trimmed by 6 bases and the J gene end by 7 bases; junction bases not matched to a gene: 12. The V gene's germline CDR1 is MDHEN and CDR2 SYDVKM. The CDR3 sequence: CASRLGGDRVAGYTF. The CDR3 region has the DNA TGTGCCAGCAGATTGGGGGGGGACAGGGTGGCTGGCTACACCTTC.

The genes are TRBV20-1 and TRBJ2-5; 8 bases are a match to TRBD1. The CDR3 is 12 amino acids. V lost 5 bases to trimming and J lost 11 bases; unmatched junction nucleotides: 10. The germline V gene has CDR1 DFQATT and CDR2 SNEGSKA (reference sequence). The CDR3 sequence is CSAPRTGQEQYF. The CDR3 DNA reads TGCAGTGCTCCTAGGACAGGGCAGGAGCAGTACTTC.

The rearrangement links TRBV11-2 to TRBJ2-5; the D gene could be TRBD1 or TRBD2 (5 bases each). Trimming pared 8 bases from V and 4 bases from J, leaving 20 bases between. The CDR3 extends over 15 amino acids. Germline lookup yields CDR1 SGHAT and CDR2 FQNNGV. CDR3 sequence (DNA): TGTGCCAGCGCCGACAATACGGGAAGGGGAGAGACCCAGTACTTC. This encodes CASADNTGRGETQYF.

V is TRBV18 and J is TRBJ2-5; TRBD1 aligns across 8 bases. V was clipped by 1 base and J by 7 bases; unmatched bases: 8. The CDR3 spans 15 residues. Germline V gene lookup returns CDR1 KGHSH and CDR2 LQKENI. CDR3 sequence: CASSPLSGQAGTQYF. The CDR3 nucleotides read TGTGCCAGCTCACCACTCTCGGGACAGGCGGGGACCCAGTACTTC.

The rearrangement uses TRBV12-3 or TRBV12-4 and TRBJ2-1; TRBD2 matches 10 bases. There are 15 residues in the CDR3. V lost 5 bases to trimming and J lost 7 bases; unmatched junction nucleotides: 8. The CDR3 DNA reads as TGTGCCAGCAGTCAAACTAGCGGGATCCCGAATGAGCAGTTCTTC. Amino acids: CASSQTSGIPNEQFF.

This chain connects TRBV18 to TRBJ2-5; TRBD2 is a possible D gene (5 bases). The CDR3 sequence is 17 residues long. Germline CDR1 reads KGHSH; CDR2 reads LQKENI. V lost 0 bases, J lost 2 bases, and 16 bases lay in between. CDR3 bases: TGTGCCAGCTCACCACCGATACGGGCGAGAGGGCAAGAGACCCAGTACTTC. Translation gives CASSPPIRARGQETQYF. Variable domain in full (rest from reference TRBV18 and TRBJ2-5): NAGVMQNPRHLVRRRGQEARLRCSPMKGHSHVYWYRQLPEEGLKFMVYLQKENIIDESGMPKERFSAEFPKEGPSILRIQQVVRGDSAAYFCASSPPIRARGQETQYFGPGTRLLVL.

The V call is TRBV5-5, the J call TRBJ2-1; TRBD2 matches 9 bases. Germline V gene lookup returns CDR1 SGHKS and CDR2 YYEKEE (reference sequence). This CDR3 is 15 amino acids long. V shed 6 bases, J shed 4 bases, and the junction held 8 bases outside the gene matches. CDR3 in amino acids: CASTVGTSSYNEQFF. The CDR3 coding sequence is TGTGCCAGCACCGTCGGGACTAGCAGTTACAATGAGCAGTTCTTC.